In this sample, the clone carrying this TCR beta chain turned up many times. Germline CDR1 and CDR2: SEHNR and FQNEAQ (reference sequence). Trimming cost V 5 bases and J 4 bases, with 12 bases left between them. CDR3 size: 13 residues. The entry originates in a study of T-cell reconstitution after alpha-beta-depleted transplantation in children. Preparation of the TCRbeta library used unique molecular identifiers. A single record per CDR3 protein comes from TCRdb applying MiXCR to the PCR reads. The sample records about 230,000 distinct CDR3 sequences, about 12% being singletons. V and J are TRBV7-9 and TRBJ2-7, with D uncertain. This clonotype was sampled from a human donor who donated a stem cell graft to a child with acute lymphoblastic leukemia. Sequencing used PBMCs from the stem cell graft donor, obtained from the stem cell graft. This CDR3 is CASSPTSPYEQYF. The CDR3 nucleotides are TGTGCCAGCAGCCCCACATCGCCATACGAGCAGTACTTC.